The 31 T cell receptor beta chains below come from one sample, sequenced in a study of control samples from healthy donors and cancer patients. TCRdb keeps only in-frame clones here, not all; method: immunoSEQ multiplex PCR. Of some 210,000 clones listed, around 90% are singletons. The specimen was blood. These receptor sequences come from a young man in good health.

The count of this clone is one. The J gene is TRBJ1-5, the V gene TRBV24-1; D unclear. V lost 5 bases and J lost 0, with 13 bases in between. The CDR3 is 16 amino acids. CDR1 is KGHDR, CDR2 SFDVKD, per germline. DNA of the CDR3: TGTGCCACCAGTGCGCGCTGGGGAAATAGCAATCAGCCCCAGCATTTT. It codes for CATSARWGNSNQPQHF.

This chain connects TRBV4-1 to TRBJ2-7, with 12 nucleotides matching TRBD1. CDR3 size: 15 residues. V was pared by 2 bases and J by 7 bases, with 6 bases of the junction left unmatched. Per the germline V gene, CDR1 is MGHRA and CDR2 is YSYEKL. CDR3 in DNA: TGCGCCAGCAGCCAACCGGGACAGGGGGCGCGAGAGCAGTACTTC. The encoded protein is CASSQPGQGAREQYF.

The V gene is TRBV4-2, the J gene TRBJ1-6; D call uncertain. Germline V CDR1 and CDR2: LGHNA, YNFKEQ. The V and J ends lost 0 bases and 0 bases respectively, with 12 bases between them. CDR3 length: 18 amino acids. The CDR3 DNA follows: TGTGCCAGCAGCCAAGACAGACTAAGCAGCTCCTATAATTCACCCCTCCACTTT. Protein sequence: CASSQDRLSSSYNSPLHF.

V is TRBV4-1 and J is TRBJ2-1; TRBD2 might be the D (6 bases). The length of the CDR3 is 18 residues. CDR1 is MGHRA, CDR2 YSYEKL, per germline. Deletions cut 3 bases from V and 0 bases from J, with 18 bases between. The DNA for the CDR3 is TGCGCCAGCAGCCAGGAGGGCCGTCTGATGAGCTCCTACAATGAGCAGTTCTTC. It is translated as CASSQEGRLMSSYNEQFF.

This chain joins TRBV3-1 (or the pseudogene TRBV3-2) and TRBJ2-2; D possibly uses TRBD1 or TRBD2 (6 bases each). Germline V gives CDR1 LGHDT, CDR2 YNNKEL (reference sequence). The CDR3 is 15 residues long. The V gene lost 7 bases and the J gene lost 0 bases, with 12 bases spanning the gap. The CDR3 loop reads CASTPGAANTGELFF. CDR3 DNA sequence: TGTGCCAGCACGCCGGGGGCAGCGAACACCGGGGAGCTGTTTTTT.

The chain couples TRBV6-5 to TRBJ2-7, with D perhaps matching TRBD2 (6 bases). There are 13 residues in the CDR3. The germline V gene has CDR1 MNHEY and CDR2 SVGAGI. Trimming removed 5 bases from V and 6 bases from J, with 14 bases in between. The CDR3 loop is CASSQTLGGEQYF. DNA for the CDR3: TGTGCCAGCAGTCAGACCCTCGGGGGCGAGCAGTACTTC.

V usage is TRBV9 and J usage is TRBJ2-2; the match to TRBD2 covers 9 bases. Germline CDR1 and CDR2: SGDLS and YYNGEE. The CDR3 has 14 residues. The V and J ends lost 7 bases and 7 bases, in that order; junction bases with no gene match: 8. The CDR3 reads CASGGGGAGGELFF. The CDR3 DNA sequence: TGTGCCAGCGGCGGCGGGGGGGCCGGCGGGGAGCTGTTTTTT.

The chain couples TRBV30 to TRBJ2-7; 12 nucleotides line up with TRBD2. Germline-derived CDR1 and CDR2 are GTSNPN and SVGIG (reference sequence). J was trimmed by 0 bases and V by 4 bases; bases with no gene match: 4. The CDR3 sequence is 15 residues long. In DNA form, the CDR3 reads TGTGCCTGGACTCCGGGACTAGCGGGCTCCTACGAGCAGTACTTC. This gives the protein CAWTPGLAGSYEQYF.

J is TRBJ1-4 and V is TRBV7-2, with D possibly being TRBD1 (6 bases). Germline values: CDR1 SGHTA, CDR2 FQGNSA. The germline V and J ends were trimmed by 5 bases and 5 bases, with 15 bases remaining between them. The CDR3 length is 15 residues. CDR3 sequence reads: CASSQRTDKNEKLFF. DNA for the CDR3: TGTGCCAGCAGCCAGAGGACAGACAAGAATGAAAAACTGTTTTTT.

This clone was found once. This sequence joins TRBV9 and TRBJ2-6; TRBD2 might be the D (5 bases). Trimming shortened V by 0 bases and J by 0 bases, and 16 bases separated the two germline ends. The germline CDR1 and CDR2 sequences are SGDLS and YYNGEE. The length of the CDR3 is 19 residues. CDR3 coding DNA: TGTGCCAGCAGCGTAGATCGGGGTAGGGCAGCCTCTGGGGCCAACGTCCTGACTTTC. The encoded protein is CASSVDRGRAASGANVLTF.

The chain couples TRBV18 to TRBJ1-1, with D maybe TRBD1 (6 bases). Trimming took off 5 bases at V and 2 bases at J, with 12 bases between the two ends. Germline V lookup: CDR1 KGHSH, CDR2 LQKENI. The CDR3 has 14 residues. The CDR3 DNA sequence: TGTGCCAGCTCATACAGCAGGGGTAACACTGAAGCTTTCTTT. Translation: CASSYSRGNTEAFF.

The rearrangement uses TRBV7-9 and TRBJ2-1; 9 bases map to TRBD2. J lost 9 bases, V lost 0 bases, and 3 bases had no gene match. Germline CDR1 reads SEHNR; CDR2 reads FQNEAQ (reference sequence). The CDR3 totals 14 residues. The CDR3 region has the DNA TGTGCCAGCAGCTTAGCCCTAGCGGGGTCTGAGCAGTTCTTC. As protein: CASSLALAGSEQFF.

This chain uses TRBV11-2 with TRBJ1-1; D gene uncertain. Germline-derived CDR1 and CDR2 are SGHAT and FQNNGV. Trimming took 0 bases from V and 8 from J, leaving 4 bases between them. The CDR3 sequence is 11 residues long. The CDR3 DNA sequence: TGTGCCAGCAGCTTAGAAGGCGAAGCTTTCTTT. Translating gives CASSLEGEAFF.

This sequence joins TRBV6-5 and TRBJ2-7; 7 nucleotides line up with TRBD2. From germline, CDR1 is MNHEY and CDR2 SVGAGI. This CDR3 is 14 amino acids long. Losses at the gene ends were 6 bases for V and 1 base for J; bases not matched to a gene: 6. CDR3 nucleotide sequence: TGTGCCAGCAGAGCGGGACTGAGTTCCTACGAGCAGTACTTC. Protein: CASRAGLSSYEQYF.

The chain couples TRBV2 to TRBJ2-3, with TRBD2 matching over 10 bases. Germline CDR1 and CDR2: SNHLY and FYNNEI. The junction had 7 bases not matched to a gene; V was cut back by 4 bases and J by 3 bases. The CDR3 length is 16 residues. The CDR3 nucleotides are TGTGCCAGCAGTGGAACTAGCGGGGTTTTTACAGATACGCAGTATTTT. The encoded protein is CASSGTSGVFTDTQYF.

The chain recombines TRBV2 with TRBJ2-3; no clear D. This CDR3 region has 12 residues. V gave up 4 bases and J gave up 1 base, with 3 bases separating them. Germline CDR1 SNHLY, CDR2 FYNNEI. The DNA for the CDR3 is TGTGCCAGCAGTGGAGGCACAGATACGCAGTATTTT. This encodes CASSGGTDTQYF.

The chain links TRBV11-2 to TRBJ2-1; D unclear. The CDR3 runs to 14 residues. The V and J ends lost 5 bases and 9 bases respectively, with 17 bases between them. Germline V gene sequence: CDR1 SGHAT, CDR2 FQNNGV. In DNA, the CDR3 is TGTGCCAGCAGCCCTCCAGGACCGTACGGTGAGCAGTTCTTC. Protein: CASSPPGPYGEQFF.

The chain employs TRBV30 and TRBJ2-3, with D perhaps TRBD2 (6 bases). Germline assignment: CDR1 GTSNPN and CDR2 SVGIG (reference sequence). This CDR3 comprises 13 residues. Between the trimmed V and J ends, which lost 3 bases and 2 bases, there was a span of 9 bases. This chain's CDR3 is CAWSGLITDTQYF. For the CDR3, the DNA is TGTGCCTGGAGCGGACTAATCACAGATACGCAGTATTTT.

This chain uses TRBV12-3 or TRBV12-4 with TRBJ1-1, with TRBD1 matching 8 bases. The CDR3 is 13 amino acids. With V trimmed by 2 bases and J by 6 bases, 2 bases remained unmatched. CDR3 coding DNA: TGTGCCAGCAGTTTAAACAGGGGGGCTGAAGCTTTCTTT. It specifies CASSLNRGAEAFF.

The gene calls are TRBV19 and TRBJ1-2; D is perhaps TRBD1 (6 bases). The V end was cut by 2 bases, the J end by 2 bases, with 15 bases between. CDR1 and CDR2 (germline): LNHDA, SQIVND (reference sequence). The CDR3 consists of 16 residues. The CDR3 reads CASSITLTGQNYGYTF. The CDR3 nucleotides are TGTGCCAGTAGTATAACTCTAACAGGGCAAAACTATGGCTACACCTTC.

The chain couples TRBV27 to TRBJ2-7; TRBD2 might be the D (7 bases). Trimming removed 4 bases from V and 2 bases from J, with 15 bases in between. Germline V gene lookup returns CDR1 MNHEY and CDR2 SMNVEV (reference sequence). There are 15 residues in the CDR3. The CDR3, as DNA: TGTGCCAGCAGTTCCTTCGGGGGGCCTCCCTACGAGCAGTACTTC. Translation: CASSSFGGPPYEQYF.

This clone was detected a few times. This chain uses TRBV27 with TRBJ2-1; 12 nucleotides agree with TRBD2. Trimming at V came to 9 bases and at J to 6 bases, leaving 6 bases not matched to a gene. CDR3 length: 14 amino acids. Germline assignment: CDR1 MNHEY and CDR2 SMNVEV (reference sequence). The CDR3, as DNA: TGTGCCAGTTCGCTAGCGGGGGGGCCCAATGAGCAGTTCTTC. This sequence encodes CASSLAGGPNEQFF.

The CDR3 sequence: CASSSVYGQDYYEQYF. The CDR3 nucleotides read TGTGCCAGCAGTTCTGTTTACGGGCAGGACTACTACGAGCAGTACTTC. The V gene is TRBV6-5, the J gene TRBJ2-7; TRBD2 is a possible D gene (6 bases). CDR1 MNHEY and CDR2 SVGAGI come from the germline V gene. The CDR3 sequence is 16 residues long. V was shortened by 4 bases and J by 3 bases, with 19 bases between the two germline ends.

This rearrangement joins TRBV5-1 to TRBJ1-4, with D perhaps matching TRBD1 (5 bases). The CDR3 is 14 residues long. Per the germline V gene, CDR1 is SGHRS and CDR2 is YFSETQ. Trimming shortened V by 4 bases and J by 4 bases, and 11 bases separated the two germline ends. The CDR3 region has the DNA TGCGCCAGCAGCCCGGCGACAGTTAATGAAAAACTGTTTTTT. Protein: CASSPATVNEKLFF. The full variable domain, in which reference TRBV5-1 and TRBJ1-4 provide the parts outside the CDR3, is KAGVTQTPRYLIKTRGQQVTLSCSPISGHRSVSWYQQTPGQGLQFLFEYFSETQRNKGNFPGRFSGRQFSNSRSEMNVSTLELGDSALYLCASSPATVNEKLFFGSGTQLSVL.

The chain carries TRBV7-8 and TRBJ1-6; D not certain. The germline V and J ends were trimmed by 5 bases and 6 bases, with 5 bases remaining between them. The germline gives CDR1 SGHVS, CDR2 FQNEAQ. The length of the CDR3 is 12 residues. CDR3 DNA sequence: TGTGCCAGCAGCCGCATTAATTCACCCCTCCACTTT. This translates into CASSRINSPLHF.

The V gene is TRBV12-3 or TRBV12-4, the J gene TRBJ1-1, with unresolved D. The CDR3 has 12 residues. V lost 6 bases to trimming and J lost 7 bases, with 12 bases between them. The CDR3 nucleotides read TGTGCCAGCAGCCTCCCGGGGTTTGAAGCTTTCTTT. Protein: CASSLPGFEAFF.

CDR3 in DNA: TGTGCCAGCGGTCCGGGGCATGGACGGGAAAAACTGTTTTTT. It yields the protein CASGPGHGREKLFF. The J gene is TRBJ1-4, the V gene TRBV2; tentative D call: TRBD1 (5 bases). Per germline, CDR1 SNHLY and CDR2 FYNNEI. V lost 8 bases to trimming and J lost 8 bases, with 18 bases between them. This CDR3 is 14 amino acids long.

The chain combines TRBV30 with TRBJ1-3; D is unclear. Germline V CDR1 and CDR2: GTSNPN, SVGIG (reference sequence). The CDR3 has 15 amino acids. The ends were cut back, 2 bases at V and 0 bases at J, with 11 bases in the middle. The CDR3 loop reads CAWSTLGSSGNTIYF. The CDR3 nucleotides read TGTGCCTGGAGTACGCTAGGGAGCTCTGGAAACACCATATATTTT.

The chain recombines TRBV5-5 with TRBJ2-1, with D unclear. Germline CDR1 SGHKS, CDR2 YYEKEE (reference sequence). V gave up 0 bases and J gave up 5 bases, with 9 bases separating them. CDR3 length equals 14 residues. CDR3 coding DNA: TGTGCCAGCAGCTTGGAAGGCACAAACAATGAGCAGTTCTTC. It encodes CASSLEGTNNEQFF.

The chain is built from TRBV15 and TRBJ2-3, with TRBD2 matching 13 bases. This CDR3 spans 17 amino acids. The J segment lost 4 bases and the V segment lost 0 bases, leaving 4 bases of the junction unmatched. Germline assignment: CDR1 LNHNV and CDR2 YYDKDF (reference sequence). For the CDR3, the DNA is TGTGCCACCAGCAGAGAGGGACTAGCGGGGTCATCAGATACGCAGTATTTT. Translating it yields CATSREGLAGSSDTQYF. Combining the CDR3 with reference TRBV15 and TRBJ2-3 gives the whole variable domain DAMVIQNPRYQVTQFGKPVTLSCSQTLNHNVMYWYQQKSSQAPKLLFHYYDKDFNNEADTPDNFQSRRPNTSFCFLDIRSPGLGDTAMYLCATSREGLAGSSDTQYFGPGTRLTVL.

The rearrangement links TRBV28 to TRBJ1-1; a weak D match, TRBD1 (5 bases). Per the germline V gene, CDR1 is MDHEN and CDR2 is SYDVKM. V gave up 2 bases and J gave up 3 bases, with 13 bases separating them. This CDR3 has 15 amino acids. In DNA form, the CDR3 reads TGTGCCAGCAGTTTAGCCGACAGACATTACACTGAAGCTTTCTTT. As protein: CASSLADRHYTEAFF.